The next 23 T cell receptor beta chains were all read from a single sample in a study of CD8+CD57+ T cells in acquired aplastic anemia. The patients chosen for sequencing had shown expansion of CD8+CD57+ cells (detected by flow cytometry). It was genomic DNA that served as the template for profiling TCR beta VDJ and CDR3. TCRdb fed the reads into MiXCR, producing one record per CDR3 protein. Among approximately 80,000 distinct CDR3 sequences listed, roughly 72% were seen once. Specimen: sorted CD4+, CD8+, or CD8+CD57+ T cells (not recorded which) from PBMCs. These receptors all come from a human donor with aplastic anemia.

The chain couples TRBV20-1 to TRBJ1-2, with 9 positions matching TRBD1. CDR1 and CDR2 from the germline V gene are DFQATT and SNEGSKA (reference sequence). This CDR3 has 15 residues. Germline trimming cut 6 bases from V and 7 bases from J; bases unmatched to any gene: 15. For the CDR3, the DNA is TGCAGTGCCGTCCCGGGACAGGGAGGTATGGGTGGCTACACCTTC. The encoded protein is CSAVPGQGGMGGYTF.

The chain is built from TRBV4-2 and TRBJ2-3; a weak D match, TRBD1 (6 bases). The length of the CDR3 is 15 residues. The V gene lost 4 bases and the J gene lost 0 bases, with 11 bases spanning the gap. Looked up from germline, CDR1 is LGHNA and CDR2 is YNFKEQ. In DNA, the CDR3 is TGTGCCAGCAGCCTCCCGACAGGAAGCACAGATACGCAGTATTTT. Protein: CASSLPTGSTDTQYF.

The genes are TRBV10-1 and TRBJ2-5; no reliable D call. Per the germline V gene, CDR1 is WNHNN and CDR2 is SYGVQD (reference sequence). There are 13 residues in the CDR3. Trimming left V 2 bases short and J 0 bases short, with 4 bases between. CDR3 amino acids: CASSEGHQETQYF. CDR3 bases: TGCGCCAGCAGTGAGGGACACCAAGAGACCCAGTACTTC.

Regarding this clonotype: The CDR3 ends on some other residue instead of the conserved phenylalanine or tryptophan, so this is likely a read error. The chain couples TRBV7-2 to TRBJ1-6, with D uncertain. The germline CDR1 and CDR2 sequences are SGHTA and FQGNSA. The CDR3 runs to 13 residues. V lost 8 bases, J lost 0 bases, and 5 bases lay in between. The CDR3 region is CASGSSYNSPLHL. In DNA, the CDR3 is TGTGCCAGCGGCAGCTCCTATAATTCACCCCTCCACCTT.

This clonotype was detected once. The gene calls are TRBV15 and TRBJ2-3; maybe TRBD2 (7 bases). V lost 4 bases, J lost 6 bases, and 17 bases lay in between. The germline CDR1 and CDR2 sequences are LNHNV and YYDKDF (reference sequence). This CDR3 has 15 residues. The CDR3 spells CATSIVSGTSDTQYF. CDR3 bases: TGTGCCACCAGCATTGTCAGCGGGACATCCGATACGCAGTATTTT.

The rearrangement links TRBV4-1 to TRBJ2-7, with 7 bases fitting TRBD2. Unmatched junction bases numbered 5, after V lost 3 bases and J lost 3 bases. CDR1 and CDR2 (germline): MGHRA, YSYEKL. CDR3 size: 14 residues. The CDR3 loop reads CASSHPGGGYEQYF. The CDR3 DNA follows: TGCGCCAGCAGCCACCCTGGGGGGGGCTACGAGCAGTACTTC.

Only a few counts were recorded for this clonotype. J is TRBJ2-1 and V is TRBV2; weak D call: TRBD1 (5 bases). The CDR3 runs to 14 residues. The V gene lost 5 bases and the J gene lost 10 bases, with 18 bases spanning the gap. Germline values: CDR1 SNHLY, CDR2 FYNNEI. CDR3 protein: CASSLGHLPREQFF. The DNA for the CDR3 is TGTGCCAGCAGTTTGGGGCACTTGCCTCGGGAGCAGTTCTTC.

The gene calls are TRBV25-1 and TRBJ2-3; 11 bases fit TRBD2. The V gene's germline CDR1 is MGHDK and CDR2 SYGVNS. This CDR3 comprises 16 residues. With 3 bases clipped from V and 5 bases from J, the junction kept 7 bases outside the gene matches. The CDR3, as DNA: TGTGCCAGCAGTGACCCGGGACTAGCGGAGAGAGATACGCAGTATTTT. Translated, it gives CASSDPGLAERDTQYF.

This chain links TRBV11-2 with TRBJ1-2, with 7 nucleotides matching TRBD1. Germline CDR1 and CDR2: SGHAT and FQNNGV. The CDR3 length is 15 residues. V lost 0 bases and J lost 2; bases outside the gene matches: 3. The CDR3 nucleotides are TGTGCCAGCAGCTTAGACAGGGGGAGAAACTATGGCTACACCTTC. Its translation: CASSLDRGRNYGYTF.

This clonotype has more than one count but fewer than ten. The rearrangement joins TRBV10-3 to TRBJ2-5; maybe TRBD1 (5 bases). V lost 0 bases and J 2 bases, leaving 7 bases between the germline ends. Germline V gene lookup returns CDR1 ENHRY and CDR2 SYGVKD. This CDR3 spans 14 amino acids. The CDR3 protein is CAISESTGQETQYF. The CDR3 bases are TGTGCCATCAGTGAGTCTACAGGACAAGAGACCCAGTACTTC.

The chain links TRBV24-1 to TRBJ2-1; D unresolved. Germline V gene lookup returns CDR1 KGHDR and CDR2 SFDVKD. The CDR3 sequence is 17 residues long. The ends were cut back, 5 bases at V and 2 bases at J, with 18 bases in the middle. The CDR3 coding sequence is TGTGCCACCAGTGGTATAGCCCCACAATGGACCTACAATGAGCAGTTCTTC. Translating gives CATSGIAPQWTYNEQFF.

The V and J genes are TRBV20-1 and TRBJ1-2; 8 nucleotides match TRBD1. The trim removed 3 bases at V and 6 bases at J, leaving 6 bases unmatched. The length of the CDR3 is 13 residues. The V gene's germline CDR1 is DFQATT and CDR2 SNEGSKA (reference sequence). The CDR3 DNA reads as TGCAGTGCTAGTTGGCAGGGGGCTAATGGCTACACCTTC. It encodes CSASWQGANGYTF.

The gene calls are TRBV27 and TRBJ2-2; D possibly corresponds to TRBD1 (8 bases). The CDR3 runs 17 residues. Trimming took 0 bases from V and 6 from J, leaving 17 bases between them. Germline V lookup: CDR1 MNHEY, CDR2 SMNVEV (reference sequence). The CDR3 region is CASSLSWTGRGPGELFF. CDR3 nucleotide sequence: TGTGCCAGCAGTTTATCGTGGACAGGGAGGGGCCCCGGGGAGCTGTTTTTT.

This clonotype appeared a few times. The chain has TRBV29-1 and TRBJ1-2, with D unresolved. V dropped 3 bases and J dropped 6 bases, with 11 bases sitting between them. CDR1 SQVTM and CDR2 ANQGSEA come from the germline V gene. The CDR3 contains 12 residues. In DNA form, the CDR3 reads TGCAGCGTTGACGAGGGTTGGGATGGCTACACCTTC. This encodes CSVDEGWDGYTF.

The V gene is TRBV20-1, the J gene TRBJ1-2; TRBD1 might be the D (5 bases). Between the trimmed V and J ends, which lost 5 bases and 1 base, there was a span of 5 bases. This CDR3 contains 11 residues. Germline assignment: CDR1 DFQATT and CDR2 SNEGSKA (reference sequence). The DNA of the CDR3 is TGCAGTGCTGGACATAACTATGGCTACACCTTC. Its translation: CSAGHNYGYTF.

The rearrangement uses TRBV7-9 and TRBJ1-1; D uncertain. The ends were cut back, 2 bases at V and 3 bases at J, with 7 bases in the middle. The length of the CDR3 is 13 residues. Germline-derived CDR1 and CDR2 are SEHNR and FQNEAQ (reference sequence). CDR3 protein: CASSLMEDTEAFF. CDR3 coding DNA: TGTGCCAGCAGCTTAATGGAGGACACTGAAGCTTTCTTT. The whole variable domain, remainder taken from reference TRBV7-9 and TRBJ1-1, is DTGVSQNPRHKITKRGQNVTFRCDPISEHNRLYWYRQTLGQGPEFLTYFQNEAQLEKSRLLSDRFSAERPKGSFSTLEIQRTEQGDSAMYLCASSLMEDTEAFFGQGTRLTVV.

The sample holds a few counts of this clonotype. The chain carries TRBV24-1 and TRBJ2-2, with TRBD1 identical over 8 bases. CDR1 and CDR2 (germline): KGHDR, SFDVKD. Germline trimming cut 4 bases from V and 4 bases from J; bases unmatched to any gene: 4. The CDR3 runs to 15 residues. CDR3 bases: TGTGCCACCAGTGACAGGGGGCAGAGCACCGGGGAGCTGTTTTTT. Amino acids: CATSDRGQSTGELFF.

The V gene is TRBV20-1, the J gene TRBJ2-7, with TRBD2 matching 8 bases. CDR1 is DFQATT and CDR2 is SNEGSKA in the germline V gene (reference sequence). CDR3 length equals 18 residues. V gave up 3 bases and J gave up 2 bases; unmatched junction bases: 18. The CDR3 region is CSASGTSGTPLQAYEQYF. CDR3 DNA sequence: TGCAGTGCTAGCGGGACTAGTGGGACACCTCTCCAGGCCTACGAGCAGTACTTC.

Points on this clonotype: At one boundary the junction diverges from the germline segment, which might be a read error. The chain couples TRBV6-1 to TRBJ2-2; 10 bases line up with TRBD1. CDR1 is MNHNS, CDR2 SASEGT, per germline. The CDR3 has 18 amino acids. The CDR3 reads CASSASTGGLYYTGKLFF. The CDR3 DNA reads as TGTGCCAGCTCCGCTTCGACAGGGGGCCTTTACTACACCGGGAAGCTGTTTTTT.

The V and J genes are TRBV7-2 and TRBJ2-1, with D uncertain. There are 12 residues in the CDR3. Trimming removed 5 bases from V and 4 bases from J, with 6 bases in between. The germline V gene has CDR1 SGHTA and CDR2 FQGNSA. For the CDR3, the DNA is TGTGCCAGCAGCGTGGATTACAATGAGCAGTTCTTC. This encodes CASSVDYNEQFF.

The chain combines TRBV24-1 with TRBJ2-5, with TRBD1 matching 9 bases. Germline V gives CDR1 KGHDR, CDR2 SFDVKD. CDR3 length: 17 amino acids. J lost 1 base, V lost 5 bases, and 10 bases had no gene match. The CDR3 protein is CATSGRQGVTLQETQYF. DNA for the CDR3: TGTGCCACCAGTGGCAGACAGGGGGTCACCCTCCAAGAGACCCAGTACTTC.

A word on this clonotype: The junction and the germline gene differ at one end; a read error may be behind it. The rearrangement uses TRBV2 and TRBJ2-2; 12 bases agree with TRBD2. Germline-derived CDR1 and CDR2 are SNHLY and FYNNEI. This CDR3 has 15 amino acids. This CDR3 is CASSRLAGDTGEPFF. The DNA of the CDR3 is TGTGCCAGCAGTCGACTAGCGGGAGACACCGGGGAGCCGTTTTTT.

This clonotype came up a few times. The J gene is TRBJ1-1, the V gene TRBV20-1; no firm D call. The CDR3 consists of 13 residues. V was cut by 3 bases and J by 7 bases, with 15 bases left in between. CDR1 is DFQATT, CDR2 SNEGSKA, per germline (reference sequence). The CDR3 sequence: CSARLRERDEAFF. CDR3 DNA: TGCAGTGCTAGGTTGAGGGAGCGGGATGAAGCTTTCTTT.